The 3 T cell receptor beta chains below were found in one sample sequenced in a study of blood T cells in healthy people across ages. The second PCR ran roughly 6 to 11 cycles with a sample-barcoded 5' primer and J-beta primers. TCRdb analysed the 5' RACE reads with MiXCR anew, one entry per CDR3 protein. Among over 500,000 distinct CDR3 sequences listed, 27% were seen once. This sample was shared with a second study, whose subject was T cells of mothers and their children.

The specimen was blood. The receptor set was obtained from a boy aged 2 to 9 in good health.

The chain combines TRBV15 with TRBJ2-5; weak D call: TRBD2 (6 bases). Trimming shortened V by 0 bases and J by 5 bases, and 13 bases separated the two germline ends. This CDR3 comprises 15 residues. Germline lookup yields CDR1 LNHNV and CDR2 YYDKDF (reference sequence). The CDR3 DNA follows: TGTGCCACCAGCAGAGATCTCTTAGCGGTGGAGACCCAGTACTTC. Amino acids: CATSRDLLAVETQYF.

This rearrangement joins TRBV20-1 to TRBJ2-3, with 9 bases that match TRBD1. This CDR3 is built from 14 residues. CDR1 is DFQATT and CDR2 is SNEGSKA in the germline V gene (reference sequence). The V segment lost 6 bases and the J segment 2 bases; nucleotides outside the gene matches: 6. CDR3 region: CSAGTGWATDTQYF. DNA for the CDR3: TGCAGTGCCGGGACAGGGTGGGCCACAGATACGCAGTATTTT.

This clonotype was recorded many times. This chain uses TRBV19 with TRBJ2-2; D may be TRBD2 (5 bases). CDR3 size: 15 residues. Trimming cost V 3 bases and J 2 bases, with 10 bases left between them. Germline CDR1 is LNHDA and CDR2 is SQIVND (reference sequence). CDR3 coding DNA: TGTGCCAGTAGTATTGAGCGGTCAAACACCGGGGAGCTGTTTTTT. Its translation: CASSIERSNTGELFF.